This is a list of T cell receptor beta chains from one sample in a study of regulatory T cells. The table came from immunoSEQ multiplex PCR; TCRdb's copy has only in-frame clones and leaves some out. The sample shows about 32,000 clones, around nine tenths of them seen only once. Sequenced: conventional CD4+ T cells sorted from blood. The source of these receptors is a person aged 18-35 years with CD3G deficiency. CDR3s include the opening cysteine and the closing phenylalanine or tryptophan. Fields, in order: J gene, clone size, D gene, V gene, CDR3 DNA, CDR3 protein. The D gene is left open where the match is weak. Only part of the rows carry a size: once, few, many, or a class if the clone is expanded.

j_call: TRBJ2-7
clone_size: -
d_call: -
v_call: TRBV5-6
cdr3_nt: TGTGCCAGCAGCGCCGCGGCAGGGCGGGCGGAGCAGTACTTC
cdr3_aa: CASSAAAGRAEQYF

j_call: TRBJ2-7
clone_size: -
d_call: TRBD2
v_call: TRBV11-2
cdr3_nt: TGTGCCAGCAGCTTAGAGGGGGGGGACGGCTCCTACGAGCAGTACTTC
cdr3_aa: CASSLEGGDGSYEQYF

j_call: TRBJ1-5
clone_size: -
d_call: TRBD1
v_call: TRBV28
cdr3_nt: TGTGCCAGCAGTTTATCAGGGGGTCATCAGCCCCAGCATTTT
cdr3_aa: CASSLSGGHQPQHF

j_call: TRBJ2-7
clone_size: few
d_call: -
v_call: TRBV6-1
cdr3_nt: TGTGCCAGCAGTCGACAGGCCTCAGGCTCCTACGAGCAGTACTTC
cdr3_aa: CASSRQASGSYEQYF

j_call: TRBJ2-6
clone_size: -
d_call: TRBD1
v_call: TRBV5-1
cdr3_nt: TGCGCCAGCAGCTTGGAGGGGGCGATTTCCCTCTCTGGGGCCAACGTCCTGACTTTC
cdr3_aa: CASSLEGAISLSGANVLTF

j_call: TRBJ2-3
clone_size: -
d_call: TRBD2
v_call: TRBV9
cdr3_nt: TGTGCCAGCAGCGTAGGTAGCGGGAGGTCGGATACGCAGTATTTT
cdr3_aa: CASSVGSGRSDTQYF

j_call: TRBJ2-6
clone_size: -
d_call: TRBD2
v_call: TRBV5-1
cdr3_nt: TGCGCCAGCAGTAGTACTAGCGGGACCTCTGGGGCCAACGTCCTGACTTTC
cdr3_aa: CASSSTSGTSGANVLTF

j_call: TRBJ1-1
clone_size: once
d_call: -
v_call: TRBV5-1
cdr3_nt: TGCGCCAGCAGCTTCCAGGGAAAAGGCACTGAAGCTTTCTTT
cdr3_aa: CASSFQGKGTEAFF

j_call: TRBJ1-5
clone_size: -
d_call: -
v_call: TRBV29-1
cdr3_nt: TGCAGCGTCCCGGGGGGGGGCGATCAGCCCCAGCATTTT
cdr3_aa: CSVPGGGDQPQHF

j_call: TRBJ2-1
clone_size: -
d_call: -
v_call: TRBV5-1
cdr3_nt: TGCGCCAGCAGCCCTCCGGGCCGGTTAAATGAGCAGTTCTTC
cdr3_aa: CASSPPGRLNEQFF

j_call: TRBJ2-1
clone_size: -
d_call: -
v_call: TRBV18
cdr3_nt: TGTGCCAGCTCCGTCTTGGCAGGGAATGAGCAGTTCTTC
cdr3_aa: CASSVLAGNEQFF

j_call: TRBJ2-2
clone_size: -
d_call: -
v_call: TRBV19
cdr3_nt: TGTGCCAGTAGTTTTCTGCAGGGCGGGGAGCTGTTTTTT
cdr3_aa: CASSFLQGGELFF

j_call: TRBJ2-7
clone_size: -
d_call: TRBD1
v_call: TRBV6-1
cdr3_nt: TGTGCCAGCAGTCCTCGGACAGGGGACTACGAGCAGTACTTC
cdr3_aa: CASSPRTGDYEQYF

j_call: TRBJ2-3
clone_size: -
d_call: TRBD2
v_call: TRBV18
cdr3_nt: TGTGCCAGCTCATCGCCGGGACTAGCGGGAGGAGATACGCAGTATTTT
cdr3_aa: CASSSPGLAGGDTQYF

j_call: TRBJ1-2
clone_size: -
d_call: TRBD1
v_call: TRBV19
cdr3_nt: TGTGCCAGTAGAAGGACAGGGAACAGTGGCTACACCTTC
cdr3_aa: CASRRTGNSGYTF

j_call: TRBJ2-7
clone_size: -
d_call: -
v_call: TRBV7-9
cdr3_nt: TGTGCCAGCAGCACCGGCTACGAGCAGTACTTC
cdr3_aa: CASSTGYEQYF

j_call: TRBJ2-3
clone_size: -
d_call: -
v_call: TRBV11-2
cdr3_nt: TGTGCCAGCAGCTCCTCCACAGATACGCAGTATTTT
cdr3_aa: CASSSSTDTQYF

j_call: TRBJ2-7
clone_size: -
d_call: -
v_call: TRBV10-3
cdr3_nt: TGTGCCACCGCGACTAGTCCTTCCTACGAGCAGTACTTC
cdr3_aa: CATATSPSYEQYF

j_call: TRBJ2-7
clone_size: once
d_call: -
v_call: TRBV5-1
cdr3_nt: TGCGCCAGCAGCATCGGACGGGACTACGAGCAGTACTTC
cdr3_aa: CASSIGRDYEQYF

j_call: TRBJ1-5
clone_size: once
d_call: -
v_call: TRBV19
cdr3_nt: TGTGCCAGTAGTATCAGGGGTTCTAGCAATCAGCCCCAGCATTTT
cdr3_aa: CASSIRGSSNQPQHF

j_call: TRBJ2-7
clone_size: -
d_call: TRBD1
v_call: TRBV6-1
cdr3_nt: TGTGCCAGCAGTGCTAGACAGGGGGGTCTGTATGAGCAGTACTTC
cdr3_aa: CASSARQGGLYEQYF

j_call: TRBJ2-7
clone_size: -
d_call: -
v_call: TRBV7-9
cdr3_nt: TGTGCCAGCAGCTCAGAAACAGGGTCACAGTACTTC
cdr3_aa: CASSSETGSQYF

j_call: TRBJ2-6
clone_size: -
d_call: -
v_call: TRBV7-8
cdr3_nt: TGTGCCAGCAGCCCTGGAGGGGGCCCCTCCTCTGGGGCCAACGTCCTGACTTTC
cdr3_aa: CASSPGGGPSSGANVLTF

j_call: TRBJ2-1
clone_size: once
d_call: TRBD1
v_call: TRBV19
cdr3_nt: TGTGCCAGTAGTAGGGGGTCCGGGACAGGGAGATACAATGAGCAGTTCTTC
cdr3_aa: CASSRGSGTGRYNEQFF

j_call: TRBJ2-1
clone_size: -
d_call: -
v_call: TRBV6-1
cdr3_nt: TGTGCCAGCTGTCTAGGGCCGATGGAGGGCAATGAGCAGTTCTTC
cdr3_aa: CASCLGPMEGNEQFF

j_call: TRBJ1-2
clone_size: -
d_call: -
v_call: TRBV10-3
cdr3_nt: TGTGCCATCAGTGAGTCCCGGGGGCTCTATGGCTACACCTTC
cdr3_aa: CAISESRGLYGYTF

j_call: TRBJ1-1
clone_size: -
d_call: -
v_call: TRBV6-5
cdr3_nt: TGTGCCAGCAGTACCACGGCGGGGGGGGCTGAAGCTTTCTTT
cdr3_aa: CASSTTAGGAEAFF

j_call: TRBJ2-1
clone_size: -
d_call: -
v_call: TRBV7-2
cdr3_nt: TGTGCCAGCAGCTTATACGGGGTCCATGAGCAGTTCTTC
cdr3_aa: CASSLYGVHEQFF